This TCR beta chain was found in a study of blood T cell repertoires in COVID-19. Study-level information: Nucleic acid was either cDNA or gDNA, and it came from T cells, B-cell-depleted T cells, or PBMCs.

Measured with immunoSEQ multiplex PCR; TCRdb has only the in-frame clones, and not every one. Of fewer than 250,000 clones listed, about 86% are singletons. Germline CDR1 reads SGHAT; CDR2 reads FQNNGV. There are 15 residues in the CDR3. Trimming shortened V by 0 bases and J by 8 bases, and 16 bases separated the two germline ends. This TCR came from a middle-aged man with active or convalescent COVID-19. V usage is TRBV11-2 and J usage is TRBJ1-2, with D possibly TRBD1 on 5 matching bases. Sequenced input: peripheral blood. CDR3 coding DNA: TGTGCCAGCAGCTTAGATCCGGGGGGGGAGAGAGGCTACACCTTC. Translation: CASSLDPGGERGYTF.